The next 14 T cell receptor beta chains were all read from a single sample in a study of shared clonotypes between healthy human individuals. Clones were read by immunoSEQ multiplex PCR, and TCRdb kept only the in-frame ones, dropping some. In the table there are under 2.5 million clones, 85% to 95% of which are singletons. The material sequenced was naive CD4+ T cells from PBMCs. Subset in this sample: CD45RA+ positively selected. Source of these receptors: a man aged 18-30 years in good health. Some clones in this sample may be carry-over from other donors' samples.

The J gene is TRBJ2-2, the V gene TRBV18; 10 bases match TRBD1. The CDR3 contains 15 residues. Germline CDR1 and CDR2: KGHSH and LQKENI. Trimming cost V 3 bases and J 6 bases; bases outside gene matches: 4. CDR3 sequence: CASSPGQGFSGELFF. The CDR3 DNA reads TGTGCCAGCTCACCGGGACAGGGGTTTTCCGGGGAGCTGTTTTTT.

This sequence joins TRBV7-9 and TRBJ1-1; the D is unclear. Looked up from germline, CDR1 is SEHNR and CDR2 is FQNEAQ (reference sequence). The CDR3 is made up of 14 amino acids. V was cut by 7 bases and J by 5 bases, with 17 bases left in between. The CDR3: CASTRNTGGTEAFF. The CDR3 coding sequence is TGTGCCAGCACCAGGAATACGGGAGGGACTGAAGCTTTCTTT.

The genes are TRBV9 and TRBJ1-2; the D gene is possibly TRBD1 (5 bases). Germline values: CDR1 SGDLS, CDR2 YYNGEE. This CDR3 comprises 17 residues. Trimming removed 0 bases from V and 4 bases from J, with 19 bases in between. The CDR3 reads CASSVVTHLAGLYGYTF. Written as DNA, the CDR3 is TGTGCCAGCAGCGTAGTTACCCATTTAGCGGGGCTCTATGGCTACACCTTC.

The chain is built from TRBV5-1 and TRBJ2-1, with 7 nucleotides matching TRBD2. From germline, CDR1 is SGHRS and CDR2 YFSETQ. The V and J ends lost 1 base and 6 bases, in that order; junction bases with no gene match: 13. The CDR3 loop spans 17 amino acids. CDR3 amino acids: CASSLNPAGEGSNEQFF. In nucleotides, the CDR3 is TGCGCCAGCAGCTTGAACCCGGCGGGAGAGGGGAGCAATGAGCAGTTCTTC.

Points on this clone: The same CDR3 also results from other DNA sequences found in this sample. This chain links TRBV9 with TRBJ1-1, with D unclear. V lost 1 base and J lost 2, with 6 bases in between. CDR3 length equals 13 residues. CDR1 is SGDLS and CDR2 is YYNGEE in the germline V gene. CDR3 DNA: TGTGCCAGCAGCGTATGGGTCAACACTGAAGCTTTCTTT. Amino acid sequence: CASSVWVNTEAFF.

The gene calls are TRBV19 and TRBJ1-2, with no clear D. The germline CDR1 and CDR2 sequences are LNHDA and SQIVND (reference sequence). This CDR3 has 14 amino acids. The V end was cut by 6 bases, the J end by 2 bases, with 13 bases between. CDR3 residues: CASSPNRGNYGYTF. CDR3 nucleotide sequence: TGTGCCAGTAGCCCTAACAGAGGGAACTATGGCTACACCTTC.

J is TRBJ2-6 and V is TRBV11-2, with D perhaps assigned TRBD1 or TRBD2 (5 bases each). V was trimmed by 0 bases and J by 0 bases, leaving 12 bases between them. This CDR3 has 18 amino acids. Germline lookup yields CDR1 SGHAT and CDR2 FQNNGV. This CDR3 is CASSLEWGFYSGANVLTF. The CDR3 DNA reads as TGTGCCAGCAGCTTAGAGTGGGGGTTTTACTCTGGGGCCAACGTCCTGACTTTC. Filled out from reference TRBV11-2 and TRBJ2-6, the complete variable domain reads EAGVAQSPRYKIIEKRQSVAFWCNPISGHATLYWYQQILGQGPKLLIQFQNNGVVDDSQLPKDRFSAERLKGVDSTLKIQPAKLEDSAVYLCASSLEWGFYSGANVLTFGAGSRLTVL.

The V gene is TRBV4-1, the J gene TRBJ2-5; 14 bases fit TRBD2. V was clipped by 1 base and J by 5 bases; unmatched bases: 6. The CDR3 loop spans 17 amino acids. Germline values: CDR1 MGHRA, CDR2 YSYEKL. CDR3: CASSQGRLAGGFETQYF. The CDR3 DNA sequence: TGCGCCAGCAGCCAAGGGCGACTAGCGGGAGGGTTCGAGACCCAGTACTTC.

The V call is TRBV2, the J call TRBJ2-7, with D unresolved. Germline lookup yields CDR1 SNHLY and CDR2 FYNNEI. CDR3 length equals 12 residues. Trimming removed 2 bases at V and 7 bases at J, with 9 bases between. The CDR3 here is CASSETPQEQYF. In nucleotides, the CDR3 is TGTGCCAGCAGTGAAACCCCCCAGGAGCAGTACTTC.

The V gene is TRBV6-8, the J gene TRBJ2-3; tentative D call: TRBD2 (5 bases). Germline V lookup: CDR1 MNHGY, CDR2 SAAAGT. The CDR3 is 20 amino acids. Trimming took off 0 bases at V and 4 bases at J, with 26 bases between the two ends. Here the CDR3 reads CASSYSSWEFAPFPPDTQYF. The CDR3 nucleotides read TGTGCCAGCAGTTACTCGTCGTGGGAGTTCGCCCCCTTTCCCCCAGATACGCAGTATTTT.

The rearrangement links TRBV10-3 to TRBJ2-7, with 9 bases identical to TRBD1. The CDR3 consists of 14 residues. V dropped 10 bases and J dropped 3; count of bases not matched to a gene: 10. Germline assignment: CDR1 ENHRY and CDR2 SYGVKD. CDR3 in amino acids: CATIQGQGDYEQYF. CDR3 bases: TGTGCCACCATACAGGGACAGGGAGACTACGAGCAGTACTTC.

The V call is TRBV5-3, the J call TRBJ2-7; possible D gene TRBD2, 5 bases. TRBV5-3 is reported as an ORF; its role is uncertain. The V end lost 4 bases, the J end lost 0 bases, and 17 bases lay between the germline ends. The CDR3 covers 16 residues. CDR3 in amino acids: CARSLTPGSSSYEQYF. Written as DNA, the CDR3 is TGTGCCAGAAGCCTTACACCGGGGAGCAGCTCCTACGAGCAGTACTTC.

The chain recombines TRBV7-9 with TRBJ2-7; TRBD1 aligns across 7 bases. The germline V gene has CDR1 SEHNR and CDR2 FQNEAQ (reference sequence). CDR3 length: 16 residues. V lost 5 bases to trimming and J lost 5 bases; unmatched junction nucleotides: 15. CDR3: CASSHSDRGTGDEQYF. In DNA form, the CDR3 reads TGTGCCAGCAGCCACTCAGACCGGGGAACAGGGGACGAGCAGTACTTC.

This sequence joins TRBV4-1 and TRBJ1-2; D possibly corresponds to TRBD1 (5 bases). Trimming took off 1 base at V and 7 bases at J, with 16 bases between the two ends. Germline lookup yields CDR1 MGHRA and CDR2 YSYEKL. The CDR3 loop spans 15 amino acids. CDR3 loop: CASSQADTRWVGYTF. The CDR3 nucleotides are TGCGCCAGCAGCCAAGCGGACACCCGTTGGGTTGGCTACACCTTC.